The subject of this entry is one T cell receptor (beta chain). The repertoire was sequenced with immunoSEQ multiplex PCR; TCRdb's copy has only in-frame clones and lacks some. This table holds 140,000 to 150,000 clones, more than 80% found once. The sample originates from a study of blood T cell repertoires in COVID-19. The V and J ends lost 4 bases and 2 bases, in that order; junction bases with no gene match: 6. The CDR3 totals 15 residues. Germline values: CDR1 KGHSH, CDR2 LQKENI. The clonotype comes from a woman aged 60-70 years with active COVID-19. The rearrangement joins TRBV18 to TRBJ2-7; 9 positions agree with TRBD1. Sequenced sample: peripheral blood. The CDR3 here is CASSQGQGTPYEQYF. The DNA of the CDR3 is TGTGCCAGCTCACAAGGACAGGGGACACCCTACGAGCAGTACTTC.